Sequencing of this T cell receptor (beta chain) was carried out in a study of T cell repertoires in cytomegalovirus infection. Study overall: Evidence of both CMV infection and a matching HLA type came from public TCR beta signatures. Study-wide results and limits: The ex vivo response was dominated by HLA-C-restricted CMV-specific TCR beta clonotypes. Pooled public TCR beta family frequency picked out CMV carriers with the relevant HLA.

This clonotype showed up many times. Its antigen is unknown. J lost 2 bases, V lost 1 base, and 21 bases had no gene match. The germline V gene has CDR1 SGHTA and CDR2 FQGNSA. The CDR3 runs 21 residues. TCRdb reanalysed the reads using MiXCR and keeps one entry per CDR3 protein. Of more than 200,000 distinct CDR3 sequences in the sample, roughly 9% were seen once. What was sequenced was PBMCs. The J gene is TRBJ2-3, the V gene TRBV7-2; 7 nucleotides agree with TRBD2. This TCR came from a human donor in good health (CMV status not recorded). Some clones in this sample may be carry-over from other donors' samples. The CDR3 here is CASSLVLRGSLIRGSTDTQYF. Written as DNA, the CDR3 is TGTGCCAGCAGCTTAGTCTTGCGGGGGTCTCTAATACGAGGGTCCACAGATACGCAGTATTTT.